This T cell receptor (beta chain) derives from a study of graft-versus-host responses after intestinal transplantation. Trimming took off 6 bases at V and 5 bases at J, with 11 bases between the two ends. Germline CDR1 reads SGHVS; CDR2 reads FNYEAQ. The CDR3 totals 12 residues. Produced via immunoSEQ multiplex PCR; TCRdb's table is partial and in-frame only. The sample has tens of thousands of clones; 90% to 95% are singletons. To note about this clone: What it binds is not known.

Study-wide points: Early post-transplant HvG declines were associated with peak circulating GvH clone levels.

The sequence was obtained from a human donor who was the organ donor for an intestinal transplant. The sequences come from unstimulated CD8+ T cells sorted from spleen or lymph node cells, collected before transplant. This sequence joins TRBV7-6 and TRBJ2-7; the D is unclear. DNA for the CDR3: TGTGCCAGCAGTCCCTCGGGCCACGAGCAGTACTTC. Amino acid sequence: CASSPSGHEQYF.